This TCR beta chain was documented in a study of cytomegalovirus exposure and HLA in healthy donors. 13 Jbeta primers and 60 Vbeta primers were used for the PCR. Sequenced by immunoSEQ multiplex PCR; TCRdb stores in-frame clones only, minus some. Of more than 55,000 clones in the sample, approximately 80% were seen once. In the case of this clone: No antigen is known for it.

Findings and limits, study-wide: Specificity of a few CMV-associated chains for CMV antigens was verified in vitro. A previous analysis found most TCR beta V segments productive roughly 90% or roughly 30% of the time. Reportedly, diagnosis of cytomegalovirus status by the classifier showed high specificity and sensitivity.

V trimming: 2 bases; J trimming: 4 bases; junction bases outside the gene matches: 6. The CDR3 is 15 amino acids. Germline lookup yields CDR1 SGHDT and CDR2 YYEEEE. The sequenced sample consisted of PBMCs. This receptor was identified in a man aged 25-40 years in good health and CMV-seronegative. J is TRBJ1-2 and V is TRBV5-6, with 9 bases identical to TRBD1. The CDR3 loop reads CASSLRTGASYGYTF. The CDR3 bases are TGTGCCAGCAGCTTACGGACAGGGGCTAGCTATGGCTACACCTTC.